Presented here are 6 T cell receptor beta chains from one specimen sequenced in a study of T cells after yellow fever vaccination. TCRdb independently ran MiXCR on the 5' RACE reads; one entry per CDR3 protein. The sample lists 550,000 or so distinct CDR3 sequences; 15% to 20% were seen once. Sample: PBMCs, taken 15 days after the yellow fever booster vaccination. The receptors stem from a man aged 30 to 45 who received the YFV17D yellow fever vaccine.

This clonotype was picked up a small number of times. The chain combines TRBV7-2 with TRBJ2-1, with TRBD1 identical over 10 bases. Germline-derived CDR1 and CDR2 are SGHTA and FQGNSA. The CDR3 covers 15 residues. The V and J ends lost 6 bases and 6 bases, in that order; junction bases with no gene match: 8. The chain's CDR3 is CASSLERTGGNEQFF. In nucleotides, the CDR3 is TGTGCCAGCAGTCTTGAGAGGACAGGGGGCAATGAGCAGTTCTTC.

The rearrangement links TRBV5-4 to TRBJ2-7; 7 bases are shared with TRBD2. V shed 5 bases and J 0 bases; nucleotides not matched to a gene: 11. The germline V gene encodes CDR1 SGHNT and CDR2 YYREEE (reference sequence). The CDR3 has 16 amino acids. The DNA of the CDR3 is TGTGCCAGCAGGGGCGGGGGTCCAGCATCCTCCTACGAGCAGTACTTC. Protein product: CASRGGGPASSYEQYF.

This chain links TRBV20-1 with TRBJ2-5; tentatively, D is TRBD1 or TRBD2 (5 bases each). This CDR3 is built from 15 residues. Per the germline V gene, CDR1 is DFQATT and CDR2 is SNEGSKA (reference sequence). Trimming removed 7 bases at V and 2 bases at J, with 20 bases between. The chain's CDR3 is CSVFIISGPQETQYF. The CDR3 DNA follows: TGCAGTGTTTTTATCATCTCGGGGCCTCAAGAGACCCAGTACTTC.

The V gene is TRBV12-3 or TRBV12-4, the J gene TRBJ2-1; 7 nucleotides agree with TRBD1. The CDR3 totals 13 residues. V lost 6 bases to trimming and J lost 7 bases; unmatched junction nucleotides: 6. The CDR3 here is CASSKGQLNEQFF. As DNA, the CDR3 is TGTGCCAGCAGCAAGGGACAGTTGAATGAGCAGTTCTTC.

This clonotype occurred once. The rearrangement uses TRBV28 and TRBJ2-7; 7 bases are shared with TRBD2. In germline, CDR1 is MDHEN, CDR2 SYDVKM. The CDR3 is 16 residues long. V dropped 10 bases and J dropped 3; count of bases not matched to a gene: 18. The CDR3 DNA follows: TGTGCCATTAAAACCGGGGGGACCTTAGGGTACTACGAGCAGTACTTC. As protein: CAIKTGGTLGYYEQYF.

The chain has TRBV3-1 and TRBJ1-2; D is uncertain. V lost 0 bases, J lost 8 bases, and 10 bases lay in between. CDR3 size: 13 residues. CDR1 and CDR2 from the germline V gene are LGHDT and YNNKEL (reference sequence). The CDR3 protein is CASSQDGGLGYTF. The DNA for the CDR3 is TGTGCCAGCAGCCAAGACGGAGGGCTCGGCTACACCTTC.